This T cell receptor beta chain was captured in a study of blood T cells in healthy people across ages. Study-level results: Comparison with aged donors showed that long-lived donors had more naive CD4+ cells and higher diversity.

The sample providers were healthy Caucasian people from Russia, aged roughly 6 to 95. This CDR3 spans 14 amino acids. Germline CDR1 and CDR2: SGHDT and YYEEEE. Trimming took off 4 bases at V and 6 bases at J, with 14 bases between the two ends. This clonotype appeared a few times. What it binds is unknown. Alongside a J-beta primer mix, a sample-barcoded 5' primer served in a second PCR lasting about 7 to 12 cycles. From the 5' RACE reads, TCRdb called clonotypes with MiXCR, one entry per CDR3 protein. The table has about 800,000 distinct CDR3 sequences, 20% to 25% seen once. Another study also made use of these data, one on T cells of mothers and their children. That report adds: Nine systemically healthy Caucasian donors: three mothers, six children.

This TCR came from a boy younger than 18 in good health. Sequenced sample: blood. The chain links TRBV5-6 to TRBJ2-1; D gene unclear. The CDR3 bases are TGTGCCAGCAGCCCCCAGCGACTGGGCAATGAGCAGTTCTTC. Translation: CASSPQRLGNEQFF.